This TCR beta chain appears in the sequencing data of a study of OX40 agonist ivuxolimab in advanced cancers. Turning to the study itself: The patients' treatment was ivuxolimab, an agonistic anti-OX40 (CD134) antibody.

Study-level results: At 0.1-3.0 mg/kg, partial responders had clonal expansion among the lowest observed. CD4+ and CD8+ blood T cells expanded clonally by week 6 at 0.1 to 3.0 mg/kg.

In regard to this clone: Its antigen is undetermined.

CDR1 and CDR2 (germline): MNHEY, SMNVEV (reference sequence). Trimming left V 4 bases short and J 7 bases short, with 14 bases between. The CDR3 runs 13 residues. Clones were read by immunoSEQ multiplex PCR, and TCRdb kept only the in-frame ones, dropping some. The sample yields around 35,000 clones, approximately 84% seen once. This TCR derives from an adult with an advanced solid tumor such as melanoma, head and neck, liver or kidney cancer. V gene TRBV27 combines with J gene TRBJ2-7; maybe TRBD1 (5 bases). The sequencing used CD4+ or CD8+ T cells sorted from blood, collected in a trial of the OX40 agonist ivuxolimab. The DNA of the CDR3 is TGTGCCAGCAGTTGGAAAGGGGTAAGGGAGCAGTACTTC. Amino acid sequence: CASSWKGVREQYF.